The text below deals with one T cell receptor (beta chain). Its antigen is currently unknown. TCRdb reanalysed the RT-PCR reads using MiXCR and keeps one entry per CDR3 protein. In the table there are about 700,000 distinct CDR3 sequences, 15% to 19% of which are singletons. The data were taken from a study of response to subunit inactivated influenza vaccine. Study-level points and caveats: The authors put forward the suggestion that each seasonal influenza vaccination may bring in only a limited number of new T cells.

V lost 1 base to trimming and J lost 0 bases; unmatched junction nucleotides: 5. The CDR3 is 18 amino acids. Germline CDR1 is SGHVS and CDR2 is FQNEAQ. Specimen: PBMCs from blood, collected approximately 13 days after vaccination. This chain uses TRBV7-8 with TRBJ2-6; 8 bases match TRBD1. The TCR originated in a man between 45 and 60 years old who received an inactivated influenza vaccine. The CDR3 region is CASSLGSRGPSGANVLTF. CDR3 coding DNA: TGTGCCAGCAGCTTAGGGTCCAGGGGGCCCTCTGGGGCCAACGTCCTGACTTTC.